What follows are 8 T cell receptor beta chains derived from one specimen sequenced in a study of blood T cell repertoires in COVID-19. Here immunoSEQ multiplex PCR was the method, and the copy in TCRdb shows in-frame clones only, minus some. The data show 140,000 to 150,000 clones, with 85% seen just once and 2.5% to 3% held by the top ten. Sequenced material: peripheral blood. The receptors here all came from a woman in her 40s with active or convalescent COVID-19.

The chain employs TRBV19 and TRBJ1-2, with TRBD1 matching 7 bases. This CDR3 contains 15 residues. V shed 4 bases, J shed 6 bases, and the junction held 11 bases outside the gene matches. Germline CDR1 and CDR2: LNHDA and SQIVND (reference sequence). The CDR3 protein is CASSRARDSRNGYTF. The DNA of the CDR3 is TGTGCCAGTAGTAGAGCCCGGGACAGTCGCAATGGCTACACCTTC.

The chain carries TRBV27 and TRBJ1-2, with D possibly matching TRBD1 (5 bases). V was clipped by 8 bases and J by 2 bases, with 9 bases between them. This CDR3 contains 12 residues. Germline CDR1 MNHEY, CDR2 SMNVEV (reference sequence). CDR3 region: CASGQPNYGYTF. The CDR3 coding sequence is TGTGCCAGCGGACAACCCAACTATGGCTACACCTTC.

This clone was observed a handful of times. This chain uses TRBV5-5 with TRBJ1-6; TRBD1 agrees at 7 bases. J was trimmed by 13 bases and V by 5 bases; bases with no gene match: 15. The V gene's germline CDR1 is SGHKS and CDR2 YYEKEE (reference sequence). There are 15 residues in the CDR3. The CDR3 reads CASSLPPDRLSPLHF. DNA for the CDR3: TGTGCCAGCAGTCTGCCCCCGGACAGGCTCTCCCCCCTCCACTTT.

Regarding this clone: A junction end diverges from the germline sequence, so it may reflect a read error. The chain joins TRBV18 to TRBJ2-3; D is ambiguous. The germline V gene encodes CDR1 KGHSH and CDR2 LQKENI. This CDR3 comprises 13 residues. In nucleotides, the CDR3 is TGTGCCAGCTCACCACGAGTAGCAGACACGCAGTATTTT. It encodes CASSPRVADTQYF. Combining the CDR3 with reference TRBV18 and TRBJ2-3 gives the whole variable domain NAGVMQNPRHLVRRRGQEARLRCSPMKGHSHVYWYRQLPEEGLKFMVYLQKENIIDESGMPKERFSAEFPKEGPSILRIQQVVRGDSAAYFCASSPRVADTQYFGPGTRLTVL.

CDR3 DNA: TGTGCCAGCTCACCACTTGACATCACAGCTAGCACAGATACGCAGTATTTT. Amino acids: CASSPLDITASTDTQYF. The chain has TRBV18 and TRBJ2-3; D call uncertain. Trimming took off 1 base at V and 0 bases at J, with 14 bases between the two ends. The CDR3 has 17 amino acids. The germline CDR1 and CDR2 sequences are KGHSH and LQKENI.

The chain recombines TRBV5-6 with TRBJ1-1; 7 bases are a match to TRBD1. The junction had 18 bases not matched to a gene; V was cut back by 5 bases and J by 5 bases. Germline V lookup: CDR1 SGHDT, CDR2 YYEEEE. The CDR3 consists of 17 residues. For the CDR3, the DNA is TGTGCCAGCAGTTATGAGTGGACAGGCGGTTTAGCTACTGAAGCTTTCTTT. The encoded protein is CASSYEWTGGLATEAFF.

The chain combines TRBV4-1 with TRBJ1-5, with D unresolved. The CDR3 has 15 residues. Germline CDR1 MGHRA, CDR2 YSYEKL. The germline V and J ends were trimmed by 2 bases and 2 bases, with 10 bases remaining between them. The CDR3 is CASSQTDGGNQPQHF. The CDR3 DNA follows: TGCGCCAGCAGCCAAACCGACGGGGGCAATCAGCCCCAGCATTTT.

This clone was found once. J is TRBJ2-7 and V is TRBV28, with D maybe TRBD1 (5 bases). V dropped 3 bases and J dropped 2 bases, with 14 bases sitting between them. CDR1 MDHEN and CDR2 SYDVKM come from the germline V gene. CDR3 length: 15 amino acids. CDR3 DNA: TGTGCCAGCAGTTTGTTAACCGACAGAACCTACGAGCAGTACTTC. It specifies CASSLLTDRTYEQYF.